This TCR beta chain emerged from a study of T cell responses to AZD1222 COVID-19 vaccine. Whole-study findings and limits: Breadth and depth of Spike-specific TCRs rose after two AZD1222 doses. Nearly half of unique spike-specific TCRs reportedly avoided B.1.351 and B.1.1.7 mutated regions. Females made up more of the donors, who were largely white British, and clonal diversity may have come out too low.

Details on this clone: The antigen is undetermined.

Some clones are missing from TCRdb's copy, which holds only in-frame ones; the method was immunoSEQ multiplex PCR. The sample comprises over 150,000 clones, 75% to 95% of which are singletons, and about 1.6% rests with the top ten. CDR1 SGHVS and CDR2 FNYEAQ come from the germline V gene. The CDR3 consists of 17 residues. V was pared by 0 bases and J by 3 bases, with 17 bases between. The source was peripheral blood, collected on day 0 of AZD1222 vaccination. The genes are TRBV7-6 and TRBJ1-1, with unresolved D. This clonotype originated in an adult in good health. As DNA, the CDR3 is TGTGCCAGCAGCTTAGCTGCGGAGGGAGGTTCCCACACTGAAGCTTTCTTT. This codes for CASSLAAEGGSHTEAFF.